Presented here are 6 T cell receptor beta chains from one specimen sequenced in a study of beta chain features in type 1 diabetes. The entirety of the isolated RNA underwent reverse transcription, so expressed TCRB transcripts were sequenced. Generated by immunoSEQ multiplex PCR, the TCRdb table keeps only in-frame clones and is missing some. The table has under 900,000 clones, about a sixth seen once. The specimen was naive CD4+ T cells from blood. All receptors derive from a woman between 18 and 29 years old in good health.

The chain uses TRBV7-8 and TRBJ2-3; 10 bases are shared with TRBD2. With V trimmed by 4 bases and J by 5 bases, 9 bases remained unmatched. Per germline, CDR1 SGHVS and CDR2 FQNEAQ. CDR3 length: 16 residues. CDR3 loop: CASSSTKLAGVDTQYF. The CDR3 coding sequence is TGTGCCAGCAGCTCGACGAAGCTAGCGGGAGTAGATACGCAGTATTTT.

The chain recombines TRBV5-6 with TRBJ2-3; D call uncertain. The CDR3 runs 14 residues. The germline V and J ends were trimmed by 2 bases and 8 bases, with 15 bases remaining between them. Per germline, CDR1 SGHDT and CDR2 YYEEEE. CDR3 in amino acids: CASSFSPPRRTQYF. The CDR3 DNA is TGTGCCAGCAGCTTTAGCCCACCACGGCGTACGCAGTATTTT.

The rearrangement links TRBV9 to TRBJ2-5; 12 nucleotides align to TRBD2. Germline V CDR1 and CDR2: SGDLS, YYNGEE. J lost 3 bases, V lost 0 bases, and 9 bases had no gene match. The CDR3 spans 18 residues. CDR3 coding DNA: TGTGCCAGCAGCGTAGGACTAGCGGGAGAAGGGAGCGAAGAGACCCAGTACTTC. Residues: CASSVGLAGEGSEETQYF.

The chain uses TRBV13 and TRBJ2-1; D is ambiguous. Germline assignment: CDR1 PRHDT and CDR2 FYEKMQ (reference sequence). V shed 1 base and J shed 6 bases, with 10 bases lying between them. This CDR3 contains 14 residues. CDR3 sequence reads: CASSLDLGRNEQFF. The CDR3 DNA reads TGTGCCAGCAGCTTAGACCTCGGGCGCAATGAGCAGTTCTTC.

This clone appeared a few times. CDR3 DNA: TGTGCCAGCAGCTTAGAGAGTCCAGCCATCTACGAGCAGTACTTC. It translates to CASSLESPAIYEQYF. J is TRBJ2-7 and V is TRBV7-2; D ambiguous. This CDR3 has 15 residues. The germline gives CDR1 SGHTA, CDR2 FQGNSA. V shed 1 base and J shed 3 bases, with 13 bases lying between them.

The V and J genes are TRBV29-1 and TRBJ1-2; 12 nucleotides match TRBD1. This CDR3 has 16 amino acids. V dropped 7 bases and J dropped 5; count of bases not matched to a gene: 14. Germline loops: CDR1 SQVTM, CDR2 ANQGSEA. The CDR3 nucleotides are TGCAGCGCCCGGGACAGGGGGCGCGGGGGACATTATGGCTACACCTTC. This codes for CSARDRGRGGHYGYTF.